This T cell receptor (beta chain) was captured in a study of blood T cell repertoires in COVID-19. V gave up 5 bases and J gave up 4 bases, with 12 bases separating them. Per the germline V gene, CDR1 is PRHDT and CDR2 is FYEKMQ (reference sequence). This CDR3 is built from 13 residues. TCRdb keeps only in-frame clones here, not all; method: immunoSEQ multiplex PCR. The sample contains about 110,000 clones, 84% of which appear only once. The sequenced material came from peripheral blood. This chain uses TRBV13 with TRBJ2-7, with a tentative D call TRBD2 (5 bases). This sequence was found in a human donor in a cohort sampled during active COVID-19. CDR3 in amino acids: CASSASLGYEQYV. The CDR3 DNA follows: TGTGCCAGCAGCGCTTCACTAGGGTACGAGCAGTACGTC.